This T cell receptor beta chain was sequenced in a study of cytomegalovirus exposure and HLA in healthy donors. Study information: Sequencing of about 179 million T cells in an earlier analysis found around 110 million unique TCR beta sequences. From HLA-typed donors, an early data release held 70 million to 100 million unique TCRs.

PCR amplification relied on 60 Vbeta primers (plus 13 Jbeta primers). Repertoires were generated with immunoSEQ multiplex PCR, while TCRdb's copy carries only in-frame clones and drops some. The sample gives over 100,000 clones, about four fifths of which show up once; 0.9% to 1.2% is in the top ten. The study, taken as a whole, reports: Approximately 18,000 TCR beta sequences were associated with HLA alleles at 0.05 false discovery rate in a later analysis. A missense DCLRE1C variant was associated with V- and J-gene trimming of TCR beta chains in a later analysis, and an independent cohort replicated the association.

With regard to this clone: The antigen is undetermined.

This CDR3 is built from 17 residues. Per germline, CDR1 LNHNV and CDR2 YYDKDF (reference sequence). The V gene lost 5 bases and the J gene lost 0 bases, with 19 bases spanning the gap. This chain joins TRBV15 and TRBJ1-1; the D gene is possibly TRBD1 (5 bases). The sequenced sample consisted of PBMCs. The receptor comes from a male donor in good health and CMV-seronegative. The chain's CDR3 is CATSPTGGYVMNTEAFF. CDR3 sequence (DNA): TGTGCCACCAGCCCGACGGGGGGGTACGTCATGAACACTGAAGCTTTCTTT.